This TCR beta chain was recorded in a study of graft-versus-host responses after intestinal transplantation. The wider study: Transplant recipients had multivisceral, liver-intestinal, or isolated intestinal grafts. All of the recipients had induction that used anti-thymocyte globulin, then tacrolimus and steroids for roughly three years. The study's findings and limits: Declining HvG levels early post-transplant were linked to peak circulating GvH clone levels. Some GvH clones appeared in ileal mucosa or blood before recipient bone marrow.

The table came from immunoSEQ multiplex PCR; TCRdb's copy has only in-frame clones and leaves some out. The sample has 35,000 to 45,000 clones; about nine tenths are singletons. Comment on this clone: Its antigen is unidentified.

V dropped 9 bases and J dropped 4 bases, with 19 bases sitting between them. The CDR3 totals 15 residues. Per the germline V gene, CDR1 is SGDLS and CDR2 is YYNGEE. The receptor's source is a human patient who received an intestinal transplant, so some T cells may come from the graft donor. The sequencing here drew on PBMCs, taken roughly 270 days after transplant. The V call is TRBV9, the J call TRBJ2-2, with D possibly called TRBD1 or TRBD2 (5 bases each). This CDR3 reads CAISVTAGGTGELFF. The CDR3, as DNA: TGTGCCATCTCGGTTACGGCTGGGGGCACCGGGGAGCTGTTTTTT.